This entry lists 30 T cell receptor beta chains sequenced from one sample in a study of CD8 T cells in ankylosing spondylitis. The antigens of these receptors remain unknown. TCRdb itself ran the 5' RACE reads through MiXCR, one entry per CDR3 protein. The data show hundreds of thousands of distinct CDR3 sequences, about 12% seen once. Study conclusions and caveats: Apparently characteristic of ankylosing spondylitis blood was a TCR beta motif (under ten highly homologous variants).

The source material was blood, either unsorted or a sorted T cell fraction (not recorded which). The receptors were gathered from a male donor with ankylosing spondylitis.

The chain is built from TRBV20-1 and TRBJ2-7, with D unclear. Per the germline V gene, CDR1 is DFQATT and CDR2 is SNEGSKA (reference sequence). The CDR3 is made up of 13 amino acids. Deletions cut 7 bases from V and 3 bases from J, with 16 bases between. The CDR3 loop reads CSVLGDTIYEQYF. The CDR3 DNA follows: TGCAGTGTTCTGGGTGACACGATCTACGAGCAGTACTTC.

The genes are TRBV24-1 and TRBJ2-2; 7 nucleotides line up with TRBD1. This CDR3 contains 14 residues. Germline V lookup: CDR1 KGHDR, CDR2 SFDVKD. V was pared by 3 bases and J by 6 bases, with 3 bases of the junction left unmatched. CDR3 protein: CATSDNRGAGELFF. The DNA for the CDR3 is TGTGCCACCAGTGATAACAGGGGCGCCGGGGAGCTGTTTTTT.

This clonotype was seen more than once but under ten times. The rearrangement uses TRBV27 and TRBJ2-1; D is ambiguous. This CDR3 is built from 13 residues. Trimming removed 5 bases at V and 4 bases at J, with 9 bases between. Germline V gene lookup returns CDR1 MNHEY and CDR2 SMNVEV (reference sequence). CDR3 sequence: CASSPQRYNEQFF. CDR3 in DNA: TGTGCCAGCAGTCCTCAGAGATACAATGAGCAGTTCTTC.

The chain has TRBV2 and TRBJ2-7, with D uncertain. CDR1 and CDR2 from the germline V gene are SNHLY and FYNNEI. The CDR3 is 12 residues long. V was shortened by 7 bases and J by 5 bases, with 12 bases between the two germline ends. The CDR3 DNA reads TGTGCCAGCAACCTCCACGGAAACGAGCAGTACTTC. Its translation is CASNLHGNEQYF.

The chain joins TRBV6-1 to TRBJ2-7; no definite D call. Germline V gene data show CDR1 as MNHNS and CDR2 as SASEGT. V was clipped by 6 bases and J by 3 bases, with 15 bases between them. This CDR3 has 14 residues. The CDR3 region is CASSKGQVRYEQYF. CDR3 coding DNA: TGTGCCAGCAGCAAAGGTCAGGTACGCTACGAGCAGTACTTC.

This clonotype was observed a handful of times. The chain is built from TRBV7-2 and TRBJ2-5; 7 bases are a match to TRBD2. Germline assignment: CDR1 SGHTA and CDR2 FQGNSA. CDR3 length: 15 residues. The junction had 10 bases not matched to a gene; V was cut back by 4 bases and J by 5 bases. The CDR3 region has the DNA TGTGCCAGCAGCTACAGACTAGCTTTGGGGGAGACCCAGTACTTC. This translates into CASSYRLALGETQYF.

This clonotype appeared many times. This CDR3 is CASSGGREGKLYNEQFF. The DNA for the CDR3 is TGTGCCAGCAGTGGGGGGAGAGAGGGAAAACTCTACAATGAGCAGTTCTTC. The V and J genes are TRBV12-3 or TRBV12-4 and TRBJ2-1; possibly TRBD2 for D (6 bases). There are 17 residues in the CDR3. V was cut by 5 bases and J by 3 bases, with 20 bases left in between.

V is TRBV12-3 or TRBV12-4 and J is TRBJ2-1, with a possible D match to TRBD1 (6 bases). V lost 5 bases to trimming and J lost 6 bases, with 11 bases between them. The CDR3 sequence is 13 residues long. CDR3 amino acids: CASSTLGGNEQFF. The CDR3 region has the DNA TGTGCCAGCAGTACCCTAGGGGGCAATGAGCAGTTCTTC.

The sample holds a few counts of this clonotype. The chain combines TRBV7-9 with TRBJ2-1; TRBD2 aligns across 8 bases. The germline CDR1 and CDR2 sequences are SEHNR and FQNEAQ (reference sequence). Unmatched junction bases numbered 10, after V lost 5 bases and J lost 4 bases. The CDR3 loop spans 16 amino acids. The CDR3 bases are TGTGCCAGCAGCCCGCTGAGCGGGAGTGGATACAATGAGCAGTTCTTC. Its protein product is CASSPLSGSGYNEQFF. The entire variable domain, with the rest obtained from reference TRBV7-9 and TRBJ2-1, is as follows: DTGVSQNPRHKITKRGQNVTFRCDPISEHNRLYWYRQTLGQGPEFLTYFQNEAQLEKSRLLSDRFSAERPKGSFSTLEIQRTEQGDSAMYLCASSPLSGSGYNEQFFGPGTRLTVL.

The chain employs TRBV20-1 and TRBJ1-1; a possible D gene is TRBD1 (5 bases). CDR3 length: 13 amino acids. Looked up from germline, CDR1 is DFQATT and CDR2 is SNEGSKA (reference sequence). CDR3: CSGQGGSNTEAFF. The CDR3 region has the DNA TGCAGCGGGCAGGGAGGCTCCAACACTGAAGCTTTCTTT.

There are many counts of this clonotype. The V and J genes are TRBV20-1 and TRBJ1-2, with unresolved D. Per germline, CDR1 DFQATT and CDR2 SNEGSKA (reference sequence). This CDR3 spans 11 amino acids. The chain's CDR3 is CSGSLHYGYTF. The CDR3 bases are TGCAGCGGCTCCCTCCACTATGGCTACACCTTC.

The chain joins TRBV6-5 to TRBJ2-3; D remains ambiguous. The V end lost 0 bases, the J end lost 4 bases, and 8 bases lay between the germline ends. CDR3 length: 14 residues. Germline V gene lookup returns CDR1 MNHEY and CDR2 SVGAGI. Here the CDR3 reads CASSYSRPSDTQYF. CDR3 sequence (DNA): TGTGCCAGCAGTTACTCTAGGCCGTCAGATACGCAGTATTTT.

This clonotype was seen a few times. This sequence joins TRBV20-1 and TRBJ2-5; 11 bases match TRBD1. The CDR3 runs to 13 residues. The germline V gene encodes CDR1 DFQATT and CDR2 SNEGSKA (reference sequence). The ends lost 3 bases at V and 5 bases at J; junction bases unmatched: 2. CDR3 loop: CSARGQGVETQYF. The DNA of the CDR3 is TGCAGTGCTAGGGGACAGGGGGTGGAGACCCAGTACTTC.

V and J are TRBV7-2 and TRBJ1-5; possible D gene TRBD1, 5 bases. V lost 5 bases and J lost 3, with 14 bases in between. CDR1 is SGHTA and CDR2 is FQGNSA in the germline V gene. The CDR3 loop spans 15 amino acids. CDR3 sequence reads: CASSDKAGANQPQHF. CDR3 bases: TGTGCCAGCAGCGATAAGGCCGGGGCCAATCAGCCCCAGCATTTT.

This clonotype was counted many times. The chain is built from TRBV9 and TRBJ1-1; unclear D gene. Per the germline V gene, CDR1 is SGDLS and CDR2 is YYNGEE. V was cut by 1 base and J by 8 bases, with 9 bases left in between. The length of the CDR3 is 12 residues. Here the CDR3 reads CASSVLGREAFF. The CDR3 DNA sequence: TGTGCCAGCAGCGTACTCGGACGGGAAGCTTTCTTT.

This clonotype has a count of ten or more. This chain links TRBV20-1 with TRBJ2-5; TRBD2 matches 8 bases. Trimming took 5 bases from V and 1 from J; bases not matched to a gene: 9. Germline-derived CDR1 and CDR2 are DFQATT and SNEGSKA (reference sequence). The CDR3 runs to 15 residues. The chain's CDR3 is CSAPESSGGQETQYF. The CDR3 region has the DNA TGCAGTGCTCCCGAATCCAGCGGGGGCCAAGAGACCCAGTACTTC.

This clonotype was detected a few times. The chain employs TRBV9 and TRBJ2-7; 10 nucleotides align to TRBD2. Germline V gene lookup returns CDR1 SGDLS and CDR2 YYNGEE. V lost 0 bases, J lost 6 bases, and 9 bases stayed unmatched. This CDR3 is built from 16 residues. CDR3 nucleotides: TGTGCCAGCAGCGTAGGGGTCCTAGCGGGAGATACCGAGCAGTACTTC. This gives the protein CASSVGVLAGDTEQYF.

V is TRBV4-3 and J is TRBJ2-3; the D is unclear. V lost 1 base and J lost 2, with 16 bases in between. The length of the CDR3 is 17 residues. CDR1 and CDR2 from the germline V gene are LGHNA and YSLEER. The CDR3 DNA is TGCGCCAGCAGCCAAGTAGGGTCGAGCGAACTCACAGATACGCAGTATTTT. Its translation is CASSQVGSSELTDTQYF.

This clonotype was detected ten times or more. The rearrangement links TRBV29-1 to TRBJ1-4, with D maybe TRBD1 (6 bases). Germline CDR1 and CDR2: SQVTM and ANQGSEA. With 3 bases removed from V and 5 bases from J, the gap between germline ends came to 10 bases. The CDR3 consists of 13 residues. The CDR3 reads CSVDGGGNEKLFF. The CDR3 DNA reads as TGCAGCGTTGACGGGGGCGGAAATGAAAAACTGTTTTTT. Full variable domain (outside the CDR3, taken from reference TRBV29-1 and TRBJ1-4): SAVISQKPSRDICQRGTSLTIQCQVDSQVTMMFWYRQQPGQSLTLIATANQGSEATYESGFVIDKFPISRPNLTFSTLTVSNMSPEDSSIYLCSVDGGGNEKLFFGSGTQLSVL.

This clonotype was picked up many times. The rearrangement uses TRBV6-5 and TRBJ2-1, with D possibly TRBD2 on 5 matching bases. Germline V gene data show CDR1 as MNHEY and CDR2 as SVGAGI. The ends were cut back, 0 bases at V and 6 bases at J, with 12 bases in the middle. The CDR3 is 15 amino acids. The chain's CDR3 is CASSYSSGSFNEQFF. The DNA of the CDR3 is TGTGCCAGCAGTTACTCGTCTGGGAGTTTCAATGAGCAGTTCTTC.

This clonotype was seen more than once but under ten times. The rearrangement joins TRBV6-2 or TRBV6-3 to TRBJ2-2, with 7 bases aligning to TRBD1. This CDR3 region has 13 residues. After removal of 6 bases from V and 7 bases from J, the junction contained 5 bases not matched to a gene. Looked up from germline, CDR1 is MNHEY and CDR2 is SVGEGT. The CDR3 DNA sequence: TGTGCCAGCAGGGGTGGACAGGTCGGGGAGCTGTTTTTT. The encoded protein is CASRGGQVGELFF.

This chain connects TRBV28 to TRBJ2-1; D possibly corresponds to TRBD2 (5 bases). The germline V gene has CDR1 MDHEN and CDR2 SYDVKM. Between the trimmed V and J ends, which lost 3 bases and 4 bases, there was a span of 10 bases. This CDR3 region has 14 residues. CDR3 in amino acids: CASSLTGNYNEQFF. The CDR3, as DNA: TGTGCCAGCAGTTTGACCGGGAATTACAATGAGCAGTTCTTC.

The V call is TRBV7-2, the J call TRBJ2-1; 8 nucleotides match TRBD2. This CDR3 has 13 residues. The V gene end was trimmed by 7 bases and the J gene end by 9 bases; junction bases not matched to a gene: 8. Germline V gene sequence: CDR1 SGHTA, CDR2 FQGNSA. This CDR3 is CASTRTSILEQFF. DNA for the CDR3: TGTGCCAGCACCCGGACTAGCATTCTTGAGCAGTTCTTC.

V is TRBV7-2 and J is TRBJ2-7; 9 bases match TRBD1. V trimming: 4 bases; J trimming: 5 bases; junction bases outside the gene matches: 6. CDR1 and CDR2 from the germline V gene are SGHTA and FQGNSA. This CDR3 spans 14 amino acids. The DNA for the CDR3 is TGTGCCAGCAGCTCTTCCGGGACAGGGCACGAGCAGTACTTC. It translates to CASSSSGTGHEQYF.

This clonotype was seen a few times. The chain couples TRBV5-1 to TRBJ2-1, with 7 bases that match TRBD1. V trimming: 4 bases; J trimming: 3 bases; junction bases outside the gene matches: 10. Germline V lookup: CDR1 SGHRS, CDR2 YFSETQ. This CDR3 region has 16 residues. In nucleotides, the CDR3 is TGCGCCAGCAGCCCCGGCACAGGGGCCCTCTACAATGAGCAGTTCTTC. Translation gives CASSPGTGALYNEQFF.

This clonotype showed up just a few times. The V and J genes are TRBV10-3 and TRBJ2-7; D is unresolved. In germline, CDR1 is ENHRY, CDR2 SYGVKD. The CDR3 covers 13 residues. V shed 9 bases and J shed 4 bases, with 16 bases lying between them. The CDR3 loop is CAIPSQYGYEQYF. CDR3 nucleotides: TGTGCCATTCCGTCCCAATACGGATACGAGCAGTACTTC.

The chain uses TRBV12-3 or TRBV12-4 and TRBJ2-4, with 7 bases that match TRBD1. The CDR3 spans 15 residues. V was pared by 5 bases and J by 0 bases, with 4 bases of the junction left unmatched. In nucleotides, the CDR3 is TGTGCCAGCAGTCCGAGGGGGCTAGCCAAAAACATTCAGTACTTC. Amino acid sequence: CASSPRGLAKNIQYF.

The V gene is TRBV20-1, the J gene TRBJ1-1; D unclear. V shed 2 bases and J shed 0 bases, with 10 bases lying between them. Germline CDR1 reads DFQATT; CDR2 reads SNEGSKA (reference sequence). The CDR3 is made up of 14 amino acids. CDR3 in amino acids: CSARRGRLNTEAFF. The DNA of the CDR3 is TGCAGTGCTAGACGCGGGAGGCTGAACACTGAAGCTTTCTTT.

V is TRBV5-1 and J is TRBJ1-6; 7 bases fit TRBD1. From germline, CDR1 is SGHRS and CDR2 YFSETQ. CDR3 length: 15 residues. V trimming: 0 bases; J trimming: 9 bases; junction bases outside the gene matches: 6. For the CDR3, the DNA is TGCGCCAGCAGCTTGGAAGGGGGCCTGGTTTCACCCCTCCACTTT. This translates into CASSLEGGLVSPLHF. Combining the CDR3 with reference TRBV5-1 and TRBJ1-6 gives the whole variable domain KAGVTQTPRYLIKTRGQQVTLSCSPISGHRSVSWYQQTPGQGLQFLFEYFSETQRNKGNFPGRFSGRQFSNSRSEMNVSTLELGDSALYLCASSLEGGLVSPLHFGNGTRLTVT.

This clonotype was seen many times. The CDR3 bases are TGCAGTGCTAGAGGGTTATTGGGGATCGAGCAGTACTTC. This codes for CSARGLLGIEQYF. The chain has TRBV20-1 and TRBJ2-7; no clear D. V lost 1 base to trimming and J lost 6 bases, with 13 bases between them. Germline V CDR1 and CDR2: DFQATT, SNEGSKA (reference sequence). The length of the CDR3 is 13 residues.